This entry lists 7 T cell receptor beta chains sequenced from one sample in a study of vaccination and CD4 T cells after COVID-19. No cognate antigen is known for these TCRs. The treatment was: roughly ten-day PBMC culture with coronavirus spike peptide pools or control peptides (ViraFEST assay). Cultured CD4+ T cell DNA underwent sequencing with the Oncomine TCR Beta short-read assay. Using its own MiXCR run on the PCR reads, TCRdb lists one record per CDR3 protein. The table has about 17,000 distinct CDR3 sequences, about 61% seen once. Sequences were obtained from CD4+ T cells from blood, cultured in vitro. Every receptor here comes from a human donor who had recovered from COVID-19.

This clonotype was observed a few times. This rearrangement joins TRBV20-1 to TRBJ2-5; a possible D gene is TRBD2 (7 bases). Germline loops: CDR1 DFQATT, CDR2 SNEGSKA (reference sequence). This CDR3 comprises 17 residues. Trimming cost V 3 bases and J 5 bases, with 25 bases left between them. The CDR3 coding sequence is TGCAGTGCTAGTTCGTCCACGATCTCGGGGGGCGTGGAGACCCAGTACTTC. The encoded protein is CSASSSTISGGVETQYF.

The chain employs TRBV11-2 and TRBJ1-5; no firm D call. Germline-derived CDR1 and CDR2 are SGHAT and FQNNGV. This CDR3 has 13 amino acids. The ends were cut back, 1 base at V and 7 bases at J, with 8 bases in the middle. The CDR3 loop is CASSLAHDQPQHF. In DNA, the CDR3 is TGTGCCAGCAGCTTAGCTCATGACCAGCCCCAGCATTTT.

Points on this clonotype: Just one base apart from a much larger clone, this may be a read error. This rearrangement joins TRBV6-5 to TRBJ1-6, with TRBD1 matching over 12 bases. Per germline, CDR1 MNHEY and CDR2 SVGAGI. J was trimmed by 4 bases and V by 4 bases; bases with no gene match: 11. The CDR3 loop spans 19 amino acids. The CDR3 nucleotides are TGTGCCAGCAGTTGCTTCGGGACAGGGGGCTCCGTTTATAATTCACCCCTCCACTTT. Residues: CASSCFGTGGSVYNSPLHF.

The chain is built from TRBV19 and TRBJ1-6; 7 bases map to TRBD1. With 11 bases clipped from V and 2 bases from J, the junction kept 6 bases outside the gene matches. The CDR3 runs 14 residues. Germline loops: CDR1 LNHDA, CDR2 SQIVND (reference sequence). The CDR3 DNA follows: TGTGCCGGATACAGGGGACCCTATAATTCACCCCTCCACTTT. Translated, it gives CAGYRGPYNSPLHF. The full variable domain, in which reference TRBV19 and TRBJ1-6 provide the parts outside the CDR3, is DGGITQSPKYLFRKEGQNVTLSCEQNLNHDAMYWYRQDPGQGLRLIYYSQIVNDFQKGDIAEGYSVSREKKESFPLTVTSAQKNPTAFYLCAGYRGPYNSPLHFGNGTRLTVT.

V gene TRBV7-2 combines with J gene TRBJ2-7, with D uncertain. V was clipped by 5 bases and J by 3 bases, with 8 bases between them. Germline-derived CDR1 and CDR2 are SGHTA and FQGNSA. The CDR3 is 12 residues long. CDR3 in DNA: TGTGCCAGCAGCAGCAGTATCTACGAGCAGTACTTC. It yields the protein CASSSSIYEQYF.

The genes are TRBV7-9 and TRBJ2-5; D is perhaps TRBD1 (5 bases). The CDR3 extends over 14 amino acids. Trimming took off 1 base at V and 5 bases at J, with 11 bases between the two ends. CDR1 and CDR2 from the germline V gene are SEHNR and FQNEAQ (reference sequence). In DNA, the CDR3 is TGTGCCAGCAGCTTAGACAGGTCGTGGGAGACCCAGTACTTC. Amino acids: CASSLDRSWETQYF.

The V gene is TRBV27, the J gene TRBJ2-2; TRBD2 is a possible D gene (7 bases). The CDR3 length is 15 residues. The V end was cut by 3 bases, the J end by 4 bases, with 12 bases between. Looked up from germline, CDR1 is MNHEY and CDR2 is SMNVEV (reference sequence). CDR3 DNA sequence: TGTGCCAGCAGTTTCGGGGGGCGCACCACCGGGGAGCTGTTTTTT. This sequence encodes CASSFGGRTTGELFF.